This T cell receptor beta chain was recovered during a study of blood T cell repertoires in COVID-19 (dated by TCRdb to 2018 to 2020). Study-level background: The collaborator samples originated in the United States, Italy and Spain and spanned the acute and convalescent phases of COVID-19. Sample metadata almost always included a de-identified subject ID, COVID-19 status, age in years and sex. The prospective study material was composed of cDNA or gDNA derived from T cells, B-cell-depleted T cells, or PBMCs. Subjects who had been exposed to COVID-19, were actively infected with it, or had recovered from it provided the deeply sampled blood TCRbeta repertoires that made up the dataset. The repertoires were released in a freely available public database intended as a resource for research on the immune response to SARS-CoV-2. Samples were obtained from the ongoing ImmuneRACE study (first 160 participants) and from 1,254 subjects provided by 6 global collaborators. Where available, HLA class I and class II types were taken from metadata supplied by the sample provider and were not determined by assay-based typing.

Participants in the prospective study were aged roughly 18 to 100 years, lived in 20 to 25 United States geographic areas, and enrolled through a virtual design. To assign participants to cohorts, the prospective study relied on clinical history that participants themselves reported in a screening survey and a study questionnaire. For ImmuneRACE Cohort 3, a participant was defined as recovered based on two consecutive negative NP/OP PCR tests, clearance by a healthcare professional, or resolution of symptoms. In the prospective study, mobile phlebotomists collected whole blood, serum and a nasopharyngeal or oropharyngeal swab from each participant. Over an approximately 2-month period, participants in the prospective study had the option of providing additional blood draws and questionnaires. Before DNA extraction, blood samples from the prospective study were shipped at room temperature or frozen.

What the research found in general, with its limitations: The quantity of clinical and demographic metadata differed by source and by participant and was supplied without curation.

TCRbeta CDR3 regions were amplified from genomic DNA by means of the immunoSEQ Assay, a bias-controlled multiplex PCR. The original methods were these. Nucleated cell counts per sample were estimated from amplification of reference gene primers within the assay. To quantify the absolute abundance of each unique TCRbeta CDR3 rearrangement, sequence reads were collapsed and filtered. Productive Simpson clonality was computed per sample as the square root of Simpson's diversity index over productive rearrangements. TCRdb holds this immuneACCESS table with in-frame rearrangements only. Some clones are missing; in checked studies, unresolved V genes explain under half, and the rest has no known cause. That table is the source of V, J and clone size, and D and trimming were worked out from the DNA. Counted in this sample were fewer than 600,000 clones; roughly 90% of them appeared once. 1.5% to 2% of the sample is in the top ten clones.

The CDR3, cysteine through phenylalanine, is 18 amino acids long. The only DNA kept is the CDR3, 54 bases in frame from the first base. As regards this clone: No cognate antigen has been identified for it. No clone much larger than this one lies a single base away; base qualities are absent.

Sequencing was done on a sample of PBMCs or T cells enriched from blood (not recorded which). This sequence uses TRBV21-1 and TRBJ1-4; the table calls TRBD1, which could not be checked here. TRBV21-1 is tagged as a pseudogene. The receptor comes from a woman aged 40 to 55 who had recovered from COVID-19. The CDR3 in this case is CASSSPAGTGVINEKLFF. The nucleotide sequence reads as follows: TGTGCCAGCAGCAGCCCAGCCGGGACAGGGGTGATTAATGAAAAACTGTTTTTT.